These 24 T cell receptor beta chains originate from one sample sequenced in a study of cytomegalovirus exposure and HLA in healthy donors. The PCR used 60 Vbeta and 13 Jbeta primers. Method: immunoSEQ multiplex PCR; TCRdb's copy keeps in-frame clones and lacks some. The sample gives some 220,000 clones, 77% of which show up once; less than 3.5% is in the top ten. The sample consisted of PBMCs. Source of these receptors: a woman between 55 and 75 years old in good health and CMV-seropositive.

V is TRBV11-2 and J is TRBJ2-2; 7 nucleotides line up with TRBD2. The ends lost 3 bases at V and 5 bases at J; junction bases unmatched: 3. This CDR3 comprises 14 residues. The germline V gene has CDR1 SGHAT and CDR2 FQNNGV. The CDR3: CASSLQLATGELFF. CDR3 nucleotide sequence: TGTGCCAGCAGCTTGCAACTAGCGACCGGGGAGCTGTTTTTT.

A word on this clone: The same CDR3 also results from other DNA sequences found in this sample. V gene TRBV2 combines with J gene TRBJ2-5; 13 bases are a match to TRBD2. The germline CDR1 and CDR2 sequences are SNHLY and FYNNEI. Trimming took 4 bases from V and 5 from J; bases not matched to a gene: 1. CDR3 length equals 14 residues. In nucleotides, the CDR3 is TGTGCCAGCAGTGGGACTAGCGGGGGTGAGACCCAGTACTTC. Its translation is CASSGTSGGETQYF.

CDR3: CASSRGAGPNYGYTF. CDR3 DNA sequence: TGTGCCAGCAGTCGGGGGGCAGGACCTAACTATGGCTACACCTTC. V and J are TRBV6-1 and TRBJ1-2; perhaps TRBD1 as D (6 bases). Germline V gene sequence: CDR1 MNHNS, CDR2 SASEGT. The CDR3 has 15 amino acids. Between the trimmed V and J ends, which lost 5 bases and 0 bases, there was a span of 13 bases.

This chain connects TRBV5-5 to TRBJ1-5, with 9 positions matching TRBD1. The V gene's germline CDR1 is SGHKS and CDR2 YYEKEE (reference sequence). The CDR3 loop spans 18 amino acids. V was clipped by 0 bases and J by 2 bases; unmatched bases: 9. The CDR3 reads CASSLGDRGLVGNQPQHF. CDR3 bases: TGTGCCAGCAGCTTGGGAGACAGGGGGTTGGTAGGCAATCAGCCCCAGCATTTT.

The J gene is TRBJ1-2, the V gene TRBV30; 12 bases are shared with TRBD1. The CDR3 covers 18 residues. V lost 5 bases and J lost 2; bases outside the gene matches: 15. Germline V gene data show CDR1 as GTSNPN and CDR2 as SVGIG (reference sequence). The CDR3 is CAWGPHWGTGGGNYGYTF. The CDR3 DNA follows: TGTGCCTGGGGACCTCACTGGGGGACAGGGGGCGGGAACTATGGCTACACCTTC.

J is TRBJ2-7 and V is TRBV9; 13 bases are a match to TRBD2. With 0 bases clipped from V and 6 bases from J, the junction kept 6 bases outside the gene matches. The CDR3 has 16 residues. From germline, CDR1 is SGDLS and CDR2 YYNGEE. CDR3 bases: TGTGCCAGCAGCGTAGGTGGACTAGCGGGAGTGGCCGAGCAGTACTTC. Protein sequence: CASSVGGLAGVAEQYF.

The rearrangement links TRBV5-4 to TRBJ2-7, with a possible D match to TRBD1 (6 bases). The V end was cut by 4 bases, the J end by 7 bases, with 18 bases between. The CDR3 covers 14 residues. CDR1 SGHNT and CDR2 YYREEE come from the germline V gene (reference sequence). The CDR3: CASSIDRPLGEQYF. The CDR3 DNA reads TGTGCCAGCAGCATTGACAGGCCCCTGGGAGAGCAGTACTTC.

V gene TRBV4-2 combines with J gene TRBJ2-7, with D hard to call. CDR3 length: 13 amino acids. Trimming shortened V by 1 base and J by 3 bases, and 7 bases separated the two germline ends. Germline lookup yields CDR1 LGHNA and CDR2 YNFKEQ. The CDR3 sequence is CASSQAPLYEQYF. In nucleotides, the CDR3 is TGTGCCAGCAGCCAAGCCCCTCTCTACGAGCAGTACTTC.

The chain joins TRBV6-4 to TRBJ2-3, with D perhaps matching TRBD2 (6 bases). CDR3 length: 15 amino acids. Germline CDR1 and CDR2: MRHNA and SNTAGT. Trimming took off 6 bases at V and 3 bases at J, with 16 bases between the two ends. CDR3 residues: CASSPLGGATDTQYF. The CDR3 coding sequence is TGTGCCAGCAGCCCACTGGGGGGAGCTACAGATACGCAGTATTTT.

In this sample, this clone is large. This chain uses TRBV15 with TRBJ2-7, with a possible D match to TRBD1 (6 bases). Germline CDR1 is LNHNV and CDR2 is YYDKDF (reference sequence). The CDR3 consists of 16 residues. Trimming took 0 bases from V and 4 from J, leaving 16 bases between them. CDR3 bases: TGTGCCACCAGCAGAGAACAGGGAGACACCGCTTACGAGCAGTACTTC. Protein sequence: CATSREQGDTAYEQYF.

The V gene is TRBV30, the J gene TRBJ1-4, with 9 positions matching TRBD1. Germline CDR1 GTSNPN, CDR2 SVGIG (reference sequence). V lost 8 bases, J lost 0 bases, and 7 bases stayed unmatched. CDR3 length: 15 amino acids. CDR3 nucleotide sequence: TGTGCCGGTCAAGACAGGGGGACAACTAATGAAAAACTGTTTTTT. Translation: CAGQDRGTTNEKLFF.

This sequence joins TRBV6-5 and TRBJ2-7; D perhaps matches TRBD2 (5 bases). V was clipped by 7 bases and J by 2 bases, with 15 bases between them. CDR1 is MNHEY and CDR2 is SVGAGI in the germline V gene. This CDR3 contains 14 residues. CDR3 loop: CASTPTVGAYEQYF. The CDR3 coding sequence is TGTGCCAGCACTCCCACCGTCGGGGCCTACGAGCAGTACTTC.

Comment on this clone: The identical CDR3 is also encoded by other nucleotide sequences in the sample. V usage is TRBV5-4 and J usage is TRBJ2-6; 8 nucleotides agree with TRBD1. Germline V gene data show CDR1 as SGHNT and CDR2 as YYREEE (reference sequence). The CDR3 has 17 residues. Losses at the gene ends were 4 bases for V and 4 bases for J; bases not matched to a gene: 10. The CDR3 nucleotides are TGTGCCAGCAGCGCGAACTCAGGGGGCTGGGGGGCCAACGTCCTGACTTTC. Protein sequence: CASSANSGGWGANVLTF.

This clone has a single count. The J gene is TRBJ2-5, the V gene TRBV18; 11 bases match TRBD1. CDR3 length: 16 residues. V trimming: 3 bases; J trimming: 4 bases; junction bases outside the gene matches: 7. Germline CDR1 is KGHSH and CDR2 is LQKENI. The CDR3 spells CASSPLGQGAGETQYF. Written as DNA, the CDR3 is TGTGCCAGCTCACCGCTCGGACAGGGGGCGGGAGAGACCCAGTACTTC.

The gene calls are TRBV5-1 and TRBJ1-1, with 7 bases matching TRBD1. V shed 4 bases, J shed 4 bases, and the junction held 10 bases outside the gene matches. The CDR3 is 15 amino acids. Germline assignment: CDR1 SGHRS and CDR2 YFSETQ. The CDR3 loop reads CASSVPTGTPTEAFF. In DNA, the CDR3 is TGCGCCAGCAGCGTACCGACAGGGACTCCCACTGAAGCTTTCTTT.

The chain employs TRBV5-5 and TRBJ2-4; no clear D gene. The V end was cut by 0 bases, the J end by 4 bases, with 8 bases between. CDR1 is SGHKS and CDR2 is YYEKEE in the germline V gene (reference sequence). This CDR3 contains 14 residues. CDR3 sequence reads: CASSLATLKNIQYF. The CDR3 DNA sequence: TGTGCCAGCAGCTTGGCCACTCTGAAAAACATTCAGTACTTC.

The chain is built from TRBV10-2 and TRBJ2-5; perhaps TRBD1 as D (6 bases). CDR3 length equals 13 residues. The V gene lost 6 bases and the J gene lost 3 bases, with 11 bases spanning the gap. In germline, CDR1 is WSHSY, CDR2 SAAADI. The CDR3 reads CASRGHGKETQYF. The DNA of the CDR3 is TGCGCCAGCAGGGGACACGGGAAAGAGACCCAGTACTTC.

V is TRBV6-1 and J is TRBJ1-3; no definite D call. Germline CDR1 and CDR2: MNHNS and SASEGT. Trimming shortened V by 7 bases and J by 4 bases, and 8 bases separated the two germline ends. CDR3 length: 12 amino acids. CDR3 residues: CASTGFGNTIYF. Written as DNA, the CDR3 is TGTGCCAGCACTGGCTTCGGAAACACCATATATTTT.

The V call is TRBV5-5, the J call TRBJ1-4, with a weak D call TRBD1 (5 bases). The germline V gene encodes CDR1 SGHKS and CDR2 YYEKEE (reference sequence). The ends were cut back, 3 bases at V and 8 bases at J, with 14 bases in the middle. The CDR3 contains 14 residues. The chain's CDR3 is CASSWGRAGEKLFF. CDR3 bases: TGTGCCAGCAGCTGGGGCCGGGCGGGGGAAAAACTGTTTTTT.

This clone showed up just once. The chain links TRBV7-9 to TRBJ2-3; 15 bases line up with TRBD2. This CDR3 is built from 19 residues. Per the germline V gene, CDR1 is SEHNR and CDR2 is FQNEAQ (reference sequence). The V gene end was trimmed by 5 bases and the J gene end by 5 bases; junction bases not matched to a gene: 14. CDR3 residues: CASSAGLAGGSRDGDTQYF. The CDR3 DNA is TGTGCCAGCAGCGCCGGACTAGCGGGAGGGTCCCGAGACGGAGATACGCAGTATTTT.

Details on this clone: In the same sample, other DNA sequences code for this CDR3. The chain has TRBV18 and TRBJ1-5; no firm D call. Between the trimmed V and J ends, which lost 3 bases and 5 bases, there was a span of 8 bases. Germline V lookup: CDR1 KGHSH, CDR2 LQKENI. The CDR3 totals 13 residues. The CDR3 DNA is TGTGCCAGCTCACCGGGCCGTGATCAGCCCCAGCATTTT. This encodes CASSPGRDQPQHF.

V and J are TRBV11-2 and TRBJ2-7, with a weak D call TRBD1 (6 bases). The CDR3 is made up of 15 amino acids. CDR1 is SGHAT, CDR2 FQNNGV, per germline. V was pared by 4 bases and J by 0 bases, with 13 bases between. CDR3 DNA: TGTGCCAGCAGCTCACAGGGCTACAACTCCTACGAGCAGTACTTC. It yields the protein CASSSQGYNSYEQYF.

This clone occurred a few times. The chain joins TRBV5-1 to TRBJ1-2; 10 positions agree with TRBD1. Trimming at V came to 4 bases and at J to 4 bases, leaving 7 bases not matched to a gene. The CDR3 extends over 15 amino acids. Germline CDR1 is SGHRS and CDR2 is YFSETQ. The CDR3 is CASSGPGQGSYGYTF. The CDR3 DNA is TGCGCCAGCAGCGGCCCGGGACAGGGGAGCTATGGCTACACCTTC.

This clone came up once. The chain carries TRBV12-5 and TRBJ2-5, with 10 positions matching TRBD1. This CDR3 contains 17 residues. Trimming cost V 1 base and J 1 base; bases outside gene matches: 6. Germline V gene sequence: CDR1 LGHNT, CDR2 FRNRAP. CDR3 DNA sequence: TGTGCTAGTGGTTTGGGGACAGGGGGTTCCGGCCAAGAGACCCAGTACTTC. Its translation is CASGLGTGGSGQETQYF.